These 32 T cell receptor beta chains came from one sample sequenced in a study of spatial heterogeneity in lung cancer (dated by TCRdb to about 2019). The library was made by 5' RACE. Instrument used: NextSeq 500. Using fastp trimming at Q25 and MiXCR clonotype assembly, TCRdb reanalyzed the public sequencing data and kept in-frame beta chains. Rows merge per CDR3 protein into single entries with the most common DNA and genes. In this sample the table shows roughly 49,000 distinct CDR3 sequences, roughly 7% of which occur a single time. The ten largest clones represent less than 3.5% of the sample. What the time point label conveys for this sample: sample taken at primary tumor resection. TCR sequencing used whole RNA extracted from tumor and nontumor lung tissue, or from cryopreserved PBMC samples, without cell sorting. Sequences were derived from PBMCs, sampled at surgery. These receptors were obtained from a female donor with early-stage non-small cell lung cancer.

The rearrangement joins TRBV7-2 to TRBJ2-7, with 11 bases identical to TRBD1. J lost 2 bases, V lost 5 bases, and 2 bases had no gene match. This CDR3 comprises 14 residues. From germline, CDR1 is SGHTA and CDR2 FQGNSA. As DNA, the CDR3 is TGTGCCAGCAGCGCGGGACAGGGGGCCTACGAGCAGTACTTC. This gives the protein CASSAGQGAYEQYF.

This clonotype has a count of ten or more. The CDR3 DNA reads TGCGCCAGCAGCCCCGGGACGGATAATTCACCCCTCCACTTT. This encodes CASSPGTDNSPLHF. The chain carries TRBV4-1 and TRBJ1-6, with D possibly matching TRBD1 (5 bases). The CDR3 is made up of 14 amino acids. Trimming took off 4 bases at V and 5 bases at J, with 9 bases between the two ends. Germline V gives CDR1 MGHRA, CDR2 YSYEKL.

This clonotype appeared many times. This rearrangement joins TRBV7-6 to TRBJ1-1; TRBD1 agrees at 8 bases. J lost 0 bases, V lost 4 bases, and 7 bases had no gene match. The CDR3 extends over 16 amino acids. CDR1 and CDR2 from the germline V gene are SGHVS and FNYEAQ. The DNA of the CDR3 is TGTGCCAGCAGCTCCGGACAGGGAGGGATGAACACTGAAGCTTTCTTT. Its protein product is CASSSGQGGMNTEAFF.

This clonotype was recorded many times. This chain joins TRBV12-3 or TRBV12-4 and TRBJ1-6; 9 nucleotides match TRBD1. Trimming at V came to 5 bases and at J to 9 bases, leaving 14 bases not matched to a gene. The CDR3 has 17 residues. Here the CDR3 reads CASSPTQNRGRGSPLHF. The DNA of the CDR3 is TGTGCCAGCAGTCCAACCCAGAACAGGGGGCGAGGTTCACCCCTCCACTTT.

This clonotype has ten or more counts. The V call is TRBV15, the J call TRBJ1-4, with D possibly TRBD1 on 6 matching bases. This CDR3 comprises 14 residues. Germline V gene data show CDR1 as LNHNV and CDR2 as YYDKDF (reference sequence). V lost 1 base to trimming and J lost 8 bases, with 11 bases between them. CDR3 protein: CATSRGQVEEKLFF. CDR3 DNA: TGTGCCACCAGCAGAGGACAGGTGGAAGAAAAACTGTTTTTT.

This clonotype was observed at least ten times. J is TRBJ1-5 and V is TRBV20-1; 8 bases match TRBD1. Unmatched junction bases numbered 2, after V lost 6 bases and J lost 4 bases. Germline CDR1 reads DFQATT; CDR2 reads SNEGSKA (reference sequence). The CDR3 length is 12 residues. This CDR3 is CSAQGANQPQHF. CDR3 DNA sequence: TGCAGTGCCCAGGGGGCAAATCAGCCCCAGCATTTT.

This clonotype has a count of ten or more. The J gene is TRBJ2-3, the V gene TRBV9; D gene unclear. The CDR3 is made up of 15 amino acids. Trimming pared 4 bases from V and 0 bases from J, leaving 12 bases between. Looked up from germline, CDR1 is SGDLS and CDR2 is YYNGEE. The chain's CDR3 is CASSRLDTSTDTQYF. In nucleotides, the CDR3 is TGTGCCAGCAGCCGCCTAGATACTAGCACAGATACGCAGTATTTT.

This clonotype has a count of ten or more. An end of the junction differs from the germline gene, which may be a read error. V and J are TRBV4-1 and TRBJ1-1, with no clear D. The CDR3 length is 14 residues. Germline CDR1 reads MGHRA; CDR2 reads YSYEKL. This chain's CDR3 is CASSLGAMNAEAFF. The CDR3 DNA is TGCGCCAGCAGCCTAGGAGCTATGAACGCTGAAGCTTTCTTT.

This clonotype was detected many times. The chain employs TRBV28 and TRBJ1-5, with D perhaps matching TRBD1 (5 bases). The CDR3 is 15 amino acids. Trimming removed 2 bases from V and 4 bases from J, with 12 bases in between. CDR1 and CDR2 from the germline V gene are MDHEN and SYDVKM. The CDR3 region has the DNA TGTGCCAGCAGTTTAGGAGCGACAGTTAATCAGCCCCAGCATTTT. This gives the protein CASSLGATVNQPQHF.

This clonotype was observed many times. The CDR3 DNA reads as TGTGCCAGCAGCCGCCATGGGGAGCTGTTTTTT. This translates into CASSRHGELFF. The J gene is TRBJ2-2, the V gene TRBV7-2; D is undetermined. This CDR3 is built from 11 residues. Between the trimmed V and J ends, which lost 5 bases and 8 bases, there was a span of 6 bases. The germline CDR1 and CDR2 sequences are SGHTA and FQGNSA.

This clonotype was counted ten times or more. The gene calls are TRBV11-2 and TRBJ1-2; D is perhaps TRBD1 (5 bases). V was shortened by 0 bases and J by 6 bases, with 5 bases between the two germline ends. CDR3 length: 12 residues. The V gene's germline CDR1 is SGHAT and CDR2 FQNNGV. Written as DNA, the CDR3 is TGTGCCAGCAGCTTAGAAGGGGATGGCTACACCTTC. Protein sequence: CASSLEGDGYTF. The full variable domain, completed using reference TRBV11-2 and TRBJ1-2, is EAGVAQSPRYKIIEKRQSVAFWCNPISGHATLYWYQQILGQGPKLLIQFQNNGVVDDSQLPKDRFSAERLKGVDSTLKIQPAKLEDSAVYLCASSLEGDGYTFGSGTRLTVV.

This clonotype was counted many times. The V and J genes are TRBV6-5 and TRBJ2-3, with 7 bases lining up with TRBD1. J gave up 5 bases and V 2 bases, and 7 bases lay outside the gene matches. CDR3 length: 15 residues. Germline CDR1 and CDR2: MNHEY and SVGAGI. The CDR3 sequence: CASSYTRTGLDTQYF. CDR3 bases: TGTGCCAGCAGTTACACCAGGACAGGACTAGATACGCAGTATTTT.

This chain uses TRBV7-2 with TRBJ1-1, with a weak D call TRBD1 (5 bases). V lost 3 bases, J lost 9 bases, and 11 bases lay in between. Germline V gives CDR1 SGHTA, CDR2 FQGNSA. The CDR3 is 12 amino acids. CDR3: CASSLHRQQAFF. CDR3 sequence (DNA): TGTGCCAGCAGCTTGCACCGACAGCAAGCTTTCTTT. Variable domain in full (rest from reference TRBV7-2 and TRBJ1-1): GAGVSQSPSNKVTEKGKDVELRCDPISGHTALYWYRQSLGQGLEFLIYFQGNSAPDKSGLPSDRFSAERTGGSVSTLTIQRTQQEDSAVYLCASSLHRQQAFFGQGTRLTVV.

Many counts were recorded for this clonotype. This chain uses TRBV6-2 or TRBV6-3 with TRBJ1-5, with 7 bases that match TRBD1. The CDR3 extends over 12 amino acids. The germline V gene has CDR1 MNHEY and CDR2 SVGEGT. The trim removed 7 bases at V and 4 bases at J, leaving 1 base unmatched. CDR3 in DNA: TGTGCCAGCAAGACAGGGAATCAGCCCCAGCATTTT. This sequence encodes CASKTGNQPQHF.

This clonotype has at least ten counts. The chain employs TRBV10-2 and TRBJ1-3; no clear D. Trimming left V 7 bases short and J 5 bases short, with 15 bases between. The CDR3 spans 14 residues. In germline, CDR1 is WSHSY, CDR2 SAAADI. In DNA, the CDR3 is TGCGCCAGCAATCCGTCTGGGAGCAGAAACACCATATATTTT. Protein: CASNPSGSRNTIYF.

Ten or more counts support this clonotype. This chain uses TRBV29-1 with TRBJ1-2; D perhaps matches TRBD1 (5 bases). CDR3 length: 15 amino acids. Trimming left V 4 bases short and J 8 bases short, with 23 bases between. Germline V gene data show CDR1 as SQVTM and CDR2 as ANQGSEA. The chain's CDR3 is CSVAGVGVSRKGYTF. CDR3 nucleotide sequence: TGCAGCGTTGCGGGAGTGGGGGTCTCTCGAAAAGGCTACACCTTC.

The rearrangement uses TRBV5-1 and TRBJ1-6; the D gene is possibly TRBD1 (6 bases). V was shortened by 0 bases and J by 10 bases, with 14 bases between the two germline ends. Germline V lookup: CDR1 SGHRS, CDR2 YFSETQ. This CDR3 is 15 amino acids long. CDR3 sequence reads: CASSLGQVVQSPLHF. CDR3 bases: TGCGCCAGCAGCTTGGGACAGGTGGTACAGTCACCCCTCCACTTT. Full variable domain (rest looked up from reference TRBV5-1 and TRBJ1-6): KAGVTQTPRYLIKTRGQQVTLSCSPISGHRSVSWYQQTPGQGLQFLFEYFSETQRNKGNFPGRFSGRQFSNSRSEMNVSTLELGDSALYLCASSLGQVVQSPLHFGNGTRLTVT.

The sample holds many counts of this clonotype. This sequence joins TRBV28 and TRBJ2-5; TRBD1 matches at 7 bases. The CDR3 totals 14 residues. Germline V gene lookup returns CDR1 MDHEN and CDR2 SYDVKM. The V segment lost 2 bases and the J segment 4 bases; nucleotides outside the gene matches: 4. The CDR3 loop is CASSLRGPPETQYF. CDR3 DNA: TGTGCCAGCAGTTTAAGGGGGCCCCCAGAGACCCAGTACTTC.

This clonotype was detected many times. J is TRBJ2-2 and V is TRBV19, with a weak D call TRBD2 (6 bases). Deletions cut 6 bases from V and 5 bases from J, with 10 bases between. CDR3 length equals 13 residues. The V gene's germline CDR1 is LNHDA and CDR2 SQIVND (reference sequence). DNA of the CDR3: TGTGCCAGTAGGGTCCGGGAGACCGGGGAGCTGTTTTTT. It is translated as CASRVRETGELFF.

Many counts were recorded for this clonotype. The chain couples TRBV19 to TRBJ1-5; D is unclear. The CDR3 is 14 amino acids. Trimming took off 3 bases at V and 5 bases at J, with 11 bases between the two ends. Germline CDR1 and CDR2: LNHDA and SQIVND (reference sequence). The CDR3 DNA follows: TGTGCCAGTAGTATTCGGGGAGTGCATCAGCCCCAGCATTTT. It codes for CASSIRGVHQPQHF.

This clonotype was detected ten times or more. The V and J genes are TRBV6-1 and TRBJ2-7; 7 bases match TRBD2. The CDR3 length is 15 residues. Germline V gene lookup returns CDR1 MNHNS and CDR2 SASEGT. V dropped 4 bases and J dropped 6; count of bases not matched to a gene: 12. CDR3 in amino acids: CASSVGGSGSGEQYF. The CDR3 DNA is TGTGCCAGCAGTGTGGGGGGGAGTGGCTCGGGCGAGCAGTACTTC.

At least ten counts were recorded for this clonotype. The chain has TRBV7-2 and TRBJ1-3, with D possibly TRBD1 on 5 matching bases. CDR1 and CDR2 (germline): SGHTA, FQGNSA. The CDR3 has 15 residues. Trimming pared 3 bases from V and 2 bases from J, leaving 11 bases between. The CDR3 sequence is CASSFEGRTGNTIYF. DNA of the CDR3: TGTGCCAGCAGCTTTGAGGGGAGGACTGGAAACACCATATATTTT.

There are many counts of this clonotype. The V gene is TRBV28, the J gene TRBJ1-2; TRBD1 might be the D (5 bases). Germline V gene sequence: CDR1 MDHEN, CDR2 SYDVKM. V dropped 7 bases and J dropped 6 bases, with 15 bases sitting between them. This CDR3 has 13 residues. The CDR3 nucleotides are TGTGCCAGCACGCCCTCCAGGGCCCATGGCTACACCTTC. This sequence encodes CASTPSRAHGYTF.

This clonotype was recorded many times. V usage is TRBV7-2 and J usage is TRBJ1-2; D is unclear. The germline V gene encodes CDR1 SGHTA and CDR2 FQGNSA. The length of the CDR3 is 15 residues. Trimming pared 2 bases from V and 0 bases from J, leaving 10 bases between. This chain's CDR3 is CASSLPQLSNYGYTF. The CDR3 coding sequence is TGTGCCAGCAGCTTACCCCAGCTTTCTAACTATGGCTACACCTTC.

This clonotype was observed at least ten times. V usage is TRBV5-1 and J usage is TRBJ2-3; TRBD2 aligns across 12 bases. Trimming removed 2 bases from V and 6 bases from J; junction bases left unmatched: 1. The CDR3 is made up of 14 amino acids. CDR1 and CDR2 from the germline V gene are SGHRS and YFSETQ. The DNA for the CDR3 is TGCGCCAGCAGCTTTGGACTAGCGGGGGATACGCAGTATTTT. It translates to CASSFGLAGDTQYF.

This clonotype occurred a few times. The chain joins TRBV5-8 to TRBJ1-5; D gene unclear. Germline CDR1 and CDR2: SGHTS and YDEGEE. The V end was cut by 6 bases, the J end by 0 bases, with 7 bases between. This CDR3 has 13 residues. CDR3 sequence (DNA): TGTGCCAGCAAAGTGGGTAGCAATCAGCCCCAGCATTTT. Encoded protein: CASKVGSNQPQHF.

The sample holds a few counts of this clonotype. The V gene is TRBV29-1, the J gene TRBJ2-1; 11 nucleotides match TRBD2. Trimming cost V 1 base and J 2 bases; bases outside gene matches: 4. CDR3 size: 16 residues. CDR1 SQVTM and CDR2 ANQGSEA come from the germline V gene. The CDR3 sequence: CSVEGGTSGTYNEQFF. CDR3 nucleotides: TGCAGCGTTGAAGGGGGGACTAGCGGAACCTACAATGAGCAGTTCTTC.

This clonotype has at least ten counts. V usage is TRBV28 and J usage is TRBJ2-5; 9 bases agree with TRBD2. From germline, CDR1 is MDHEN and CDR2 SYDVKM. This CDR3 comprises 16 residues. Trimming cost V 8 bases and J 1 base; bases outside gene matches: 11. CDR3 DNA: TGTGCCAGCCGTCCAGTTAGCGGGGGACTCCAAGAGACCCAGTACTTC. This codes for CASRPVSGGLQETQYF.

This clonotype has only a few counts. The CDR3: CASSQVGGRLLDNEQFF. Here the CDR3 DNA reads TGCGCCAGCAGCCAAGTTGGGGGGCGGCTTTTGGACAATGAGCAGTTCTTC. V gene TRBV4-1 combines with J gene TRBJ2-1, with D perhaps given as TRBD1 or TRBD2 (6 bases each). Looked up from germline, CDR1 is MGHRA and CDR2 is YSYEKL. This CDR3 spans 17 amino acids. Trimming removed 1 base from V and 5 bases from J, with 18 bases in between.

This clonotype was counted many times. The chain joins TRBV6-2 or TRBV6-3 to TRBJ2-7; TRBD1 matches 11 bases. Germline CDR1 is MNHEY and CDR2 is SVGEGT. The CDR3 runs to 15 residues. J gave up 4 bases and V 2 bases, and 4 bases lay outside the gene matches. DNA of the CDR3: TGTGCCAGCAGTTACCGTGGACAGGGGGCTTACGAGCAGTACTTC. Translating gives CASSYRGQGAYEQYF.

This clonotype occurred many times. The chain recombines TRBV15 with TRBJ2-3; D may be TRBD2 (7 bases). Trimming left V 0 bases short and J 4 bases short, with 14 bases between. CDR3 length: 16 residues. Germline CDR1 LNHNV, CDR2 YYDKDF (reference sequence). CDR3 nucleotides: TGTGCCACCAGCAGAGATAGGGGGAGCGGGGCAGATACGCAGTATTTT. Amino acids: CATSRDRGSGADTQYF.

The rearrangement links TRBV28 to TRBJ1-5; D gene ambiguous. Germline CDR1 MDHEN, CDR2 SYDVKM. This CDR3 is built from 14 residues. Between the trimmed V and J ends, which lost 6 bases and 3 bases, there was a span of 12 bases. DNA of the CDR3: TGTGCCAGCAGCTTACCCGGATTCAATCAGCCCCAGCATTTT. Its protein product is CASSLPGFNQPQHF.